These 8 T cell receptor beta chains were all obtained from the same sample, sequenced in a study of blood T cell repertoires in COVID-19. Clones were read by immunoSEQ multiplex PCR, and TCRdb kept only the in-frame ones, dropping some. The sample gives 410,000 or so clones, about 89% of which show up once; less than 2% is in the top ten. The source material was peripheral blood. The receptors originated from a woman in her forties with COVID-19, enrolled during active disease.

The rearrangement uses TRBV2 and TRBJ1-4; possible D gene TRBD1, 5 bases. This CDR3 spans 18 amino acids. Per the germline V gene, CDR1 is SNHLY and CDR2 is FYNNEI. V was trimmed by 6 bases and J by 0 bases, leaving 20 bases between them. The CDR3, as DNA: TGTGCCAGCAGGAGGCGGGGTCCAGGGAAGGCAACTAATGAAAAACTGTTTTTT. It encodes CASRRRGPGKATNEKLFF.

The rearrangement joins TRBV6-6 to TRBJ1-4; maybe TRBD1 (6 bases). The V gene's germline CDR1 is MNHNY and CDR2 SVGAGI (reference sequence). This CDR3 contains 15 residues. V dropped 3 bases and J dropped 3 bases, with 11 bases sitting between them. The CDR3 spells CASSYQGQANEKLFF. The CDR3 DNA reads as TGTGCCAGCAGTTATCAGGGGCAGGCTAATGAAAAACTGTTTTTT.

V gene TRBV7-2 combines with J gene TRBJ1-1; D is perhaps TRBD1 (5 bases). CDR1 and CDR2 (germline): SGHTA, FQGNSA. CDR3 length equals 14 residues. Trimming removed 4 bases at V and 7 bases at J, with 16 bases between. The CDR3 is CASSYPQGEGEAFF. The CDR3 nucleotides read TGTGCCAGCAGCTACCCTCAAGGGGAGGGTGAAGCTTTCTTT. Complete variable domain (other parts from reference TRBV7-2 and TRBJ1-1): GAGVSQSPSNKVTEKGKDVELRCDPISGHTALYWYRQSLGQGLEFLIYFQGNSAPDKSGLPSDRFSAERTGGSVSTLTIQRTQQEDSAVYLCASSYPQGEGEAFFGQGTRLTVV.

J is TRBJ1-5 and V is TRBV6-5; no definite D call. The V end lost 2 bases, the J end lost 4 bases, and 3 bases lay between the germline ends. Germline CDR1 is MNHEY and CDR2 is SVGAGI. CDR3 length: 12 amino acids. The CDR3 sequence is CASSYLNQPQHF. CDR3 sequence (DNA): TGTGCCAGCAGTTACCTAAATCAGCCCCAGCATTTT.

The DNA for the CDR3 is TGTGCCAGCAGCGTTTCGTGGAACACTGAAGCTTTCTTT. Its translation: CASSVSWNTEAFF. The J gene is TRBJ1-1, the V gene TRBV14; D unclear. V gave up 5 bases and J gave up 1 base, with 8 bases separating them. The CDR3 has 13 residues. Germline CDR1 reads SGHDN; CDR2 reads FVKESK.

The chain combines TRBV28 with TRBJ1-6; 7 bases line up with TRBD1. The V gene end was trimmed by 7 bases and the J gene end by 5 bases; junction bases not matched to a gene: 20. Germline V gene sequence: CDR1 MDHEN, CDR2 SYDVKM. The CDR3 has 19 residues. The CDR3 nucleotides read TGTGCCAGCAATAGGCTAGGGGGCCTTACCTTATGGAATAATTCACCCCTCCACTTT. The encoded protein is CASNRLGGLTLWNNSPLHF.

The chain combines TRBV5-1 with TRBJ2-7; no firm D call. Germline V CDR1 and CDR2: SGHRS, YFSETQ. V was shortened by 0 bases and J by 3 bases, with 7 bases between the two germline ends. CDR3 length: 13 residues. This CDR3 reads CASSLVSGYEQYF. CDR3 sequence (DNA): TGCGCCAGCAGCTTGGTGTCGGGCTACGAGCAGTACTTC.

V is TRBV15 and J is TRBJ1-2; D is undetermined. The germline V and J ends were trimmed by 0 bases and 4 bases, with 18 bases remaining between them. Germline V gene data show CDR1 as LNHNV and CDR2 as YYDKDF (reference sequence). The CDR3 sequence is 17 residues long. The CDR3 region is CATSRDLLVRTSYGYTF. The CDR3 DNA sequence: TGTGCCACCAGCAGAGATTTACTAGTGCGGACGAGCTATGGCTACACCTTC.